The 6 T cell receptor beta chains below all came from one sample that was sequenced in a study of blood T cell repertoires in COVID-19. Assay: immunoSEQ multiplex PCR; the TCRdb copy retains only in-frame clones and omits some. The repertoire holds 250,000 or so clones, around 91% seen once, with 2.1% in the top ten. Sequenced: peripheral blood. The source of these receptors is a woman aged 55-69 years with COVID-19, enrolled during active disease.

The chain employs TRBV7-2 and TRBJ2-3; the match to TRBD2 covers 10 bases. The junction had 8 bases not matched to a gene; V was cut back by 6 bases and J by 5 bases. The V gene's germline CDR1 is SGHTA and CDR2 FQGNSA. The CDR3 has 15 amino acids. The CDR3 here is CASRHSGGQRDTQYF. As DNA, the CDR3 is TGTGCCAGCAGACATAGCGGGGGGCAAAGAGATACGCAGTATTTT.

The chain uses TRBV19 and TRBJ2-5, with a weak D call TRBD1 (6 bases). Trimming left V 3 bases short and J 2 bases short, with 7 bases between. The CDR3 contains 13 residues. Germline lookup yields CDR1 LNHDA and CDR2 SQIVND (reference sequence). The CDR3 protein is CASSMGAQETQYF. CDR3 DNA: TGTGCCAGTAGTATGGGGGCACAAGAGACCCAGTACTTC.

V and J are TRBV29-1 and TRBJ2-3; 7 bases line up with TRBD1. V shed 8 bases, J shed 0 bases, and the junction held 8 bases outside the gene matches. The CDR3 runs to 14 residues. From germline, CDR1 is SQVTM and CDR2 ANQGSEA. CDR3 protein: CSIKGATSTDTQYF. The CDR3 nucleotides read TGCAGCATAAAGGGGGCCACCAGCACAGATACGCAGTATTTT.

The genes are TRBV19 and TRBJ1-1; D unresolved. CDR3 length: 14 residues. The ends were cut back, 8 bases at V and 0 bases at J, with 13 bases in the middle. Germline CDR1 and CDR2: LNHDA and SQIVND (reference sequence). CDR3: CASEDPGMNTEAFF. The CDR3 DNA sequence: TGTGCCAGTGAGGACCCGGGAATGAACACTGAAGCTTTCTTT.

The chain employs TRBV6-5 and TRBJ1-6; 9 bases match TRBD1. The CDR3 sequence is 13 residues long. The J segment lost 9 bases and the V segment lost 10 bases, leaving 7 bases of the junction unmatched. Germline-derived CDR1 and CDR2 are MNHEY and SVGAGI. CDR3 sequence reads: CATTGTGSSPLHF. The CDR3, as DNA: TGTGCCACCACCGGGACAGGGAGTTCACCCCTCCACTTT.

CDR3 amino acids: CASSQDGAGQETQYF. CDR3 DNA: TGTGCCAGCAGCCAAGATGGGGCAGGGCAAGAGACCCAGTACTTC. The genes are TRBV3-1 (or the pseudogene TRBV3-2) and TRBJ2-5; tentatively, D is TRBD1 (5 bases). With 0 bases removed from V and 2 bases from J, the gap between germline ends came to 10 bases. The CDR3 runs 15 residues. Per the germline V gene, CDR1 is LGHDT and CDR2 is YNNKEL (reference sequence).